The clone carrying this T cell receptor beta chain appeared many times. Its antigen is still unknown. From genomic DNA, two-round multiplex PCR was used to amplify TCR beta CDR3. Primers specific to each TRBV and TRBJ gene drove first-round PCR. In TCRdb, the multiplex PCR reads were re-called with MiXCR into one record per CDR3 protein. The sample lists about 14,000 distinct CDR3 sequences, about 55% seen once, with about 26% in the top ten. The sample originates from a study of prognosis after radiotherapy for stage I lung cancer. Looking at the study overall: Recruitment took place in Nanjing, China, where patients with stage I non-small cell lung cancer were enrolled between early 2018 and early 2019. The tumor diagnosis was squamous cell carcinoma for seven or eight patients and adenocarcinoma for twelve.

Findings of the study overall: When patients developed distant metastases, their Shannon entropy after stereotactic body radiation therapy was lower.

This CDR3 comprises 15 residues. The V and J ends lost 3 bases and 9 bases, in that order; junction bases with no gene match: 11. Germline V gives CDR1 DFQATT, CDR2 SNEGSKA (reference sequence). This specimen was PBMCs, taken before or after stereotactic body radiation therapy (not recorded which). The clonotype was recovered from a donor aged 50 or older with non-small cell lung cancer. The V and J genes are TRBV20-1 and TRBJ2-1, with 10 bases fitting TRBD2. CDR3 sequence reads: CSARQREGRVTEQFF. As DNA, the CDR3 is TGCAGTGCTAGGCAGCGGGAGGGCCGGGTCACTGAGCAGTTCTTC.